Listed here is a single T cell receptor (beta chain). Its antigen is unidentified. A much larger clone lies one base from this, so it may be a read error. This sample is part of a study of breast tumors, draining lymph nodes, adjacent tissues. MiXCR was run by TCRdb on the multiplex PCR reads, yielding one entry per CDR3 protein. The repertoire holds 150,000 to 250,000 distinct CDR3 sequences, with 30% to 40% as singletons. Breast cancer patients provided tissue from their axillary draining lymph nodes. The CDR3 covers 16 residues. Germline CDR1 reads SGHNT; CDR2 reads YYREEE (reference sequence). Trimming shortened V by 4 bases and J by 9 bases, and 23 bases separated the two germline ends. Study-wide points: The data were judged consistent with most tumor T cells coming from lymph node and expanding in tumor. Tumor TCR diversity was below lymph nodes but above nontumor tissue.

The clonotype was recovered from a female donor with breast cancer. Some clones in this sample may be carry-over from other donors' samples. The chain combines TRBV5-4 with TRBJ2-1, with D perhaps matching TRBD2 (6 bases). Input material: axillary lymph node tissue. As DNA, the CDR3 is TGTGCCAGCAGCCCTAGGACTACCGGGAACCGGGGTGAGCAGTTCTTC. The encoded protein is CASSPRTTGNRGEQFF.